These 17 T cell receptor beta chains share one sample of origin, sequenced in a study of T cell repertoires in cytomegalovirus infection. TCRdb re-called the reads with MiXCR, one entry per CDR3 protein. The sample shows about 530,000 distinct CDR3 sequences, around a quarter of them seen only once. The material sequenced was PBMCs. The receptor source for this set is a human donor in good health (CMV status not recorded). Some clones in this sample may be carry-over from other donors' samples.

There are many counts of this clonotype. This chain uses TRBV10-2 with TRBJ2-5, with a weak D call TRBD1 (6 bases). V shed 6 bases and J shed 1 base, with 9 bases lying between them. This CDR3 region has 13 residues. CDR1 and CDR2 from the germline V gene are WSHSY and SAAADI. The CDR3 DNA is TGCGCCAGCAGAGAGGACAGCCAAGAGACCCAGTACTTC. It encodes CASREDSQETQYF.

CDR3 loop: CASSSTRQGIYGYTF. CDR3 nucleotide sequence: TGTGCCAGTAGTTCCACTCGACAGGGGATTTATGGCTACACCTTC. The chain recombines TRBV19 with TRBJ1-2; 8 bases map to TRBD1. J was trimmed by 5 bases and V by 5 bases; bases with no gene match: 10. The CDR3 runs 15 residues. CDR1 and CDR2 (germline): LNHDA, SQIVND (reference sequence).

This clonotype was seen more than once but under ten times. This chain joins TRBV9 and TRBJ1-3; no clear D. The V and J ends lost 0 bases and 0 bases respectively, with 7 bases between them. The CDR3 is 15 residues long. Germline-derived CDR1 and CDR2 are SGDLS and YYNGEE. The DNA of the CDR3 is TGTGCCAGCAGCGTAGAGGATTTCTCTGGAAACACCATATATTTT. It codes for CASSVEDFSGNTIYF.

This clonotype was counted many times. Here the CDR3 DNA reads TGTGCCAGCAGCTTAAAGGGAAGAGAGTGGGAGACCCAGTACTTC. Translation gives CASSLKGREWETQYF. The V call is TRBV7-2, the J call TRBJ2-5; D not certain. CDR3 size: 15 residues. The V and J ends lost 2 bases and 5 bases respectively, with 15 bases between them. Germline loops: CDR1 SGHTA, CDR2 FQGNSA. Filled out from reference TRBV7-2 and TRBJ2-5, the complete variable domain reads GAGVSQSPSNKVTEKGKDVELRCDPISGHTALYWYRQSLGQGLEFLIYFQGNSAPDKSGLPSDRFSAERTGGSVSTLTIQRTQQEDSAVYLCASSLKGREWETQYFGPGTRLLVL.

The chain employs TRBV7-2 and TRBJ2-7, with D possibly being TRBD1 (6 bases). The V end was cut by 5 bases, the J end by 3 bases, with 17 bases between. The CDR3 has 15 amino acids. Germline assignment: CDR1 SGHTA and CDR2 FQGNSA. The CDR3 nucleotides read TGTGCCAGCAGCCCCGGGACAACTAAGGGCTACGAGCAGTACTTC. It codes for CASSPGTTKGYEQYF.

The V gene is TRBV15, the J gene TRBJ2-1; 8 nucleotides agree with TRBD2. Germline V gene lookup returns CDR1 LNHNV and CDR2 YYDKDF (reference sequence). V trimming: 1 base; J trimming: 5 bases; junction bases outside the gene matches: 4. The CDR3 is made up of 15 amino acids. The CDR3 sequence is CATSRVTSGHNEQFF. CDR3 sequence (DNA): TGTGCCACCAGCAGAGTCACTAGCGGACACAATGAGCAGTTCTTC.

This chain links TRBV7-2 with TRBJ1-2; 7 nucleotides align to TRBD1. V shed 1 base, J shed 4 bases, and the junction held 6 bases outside the gene matches. The CDR3 is 15 residues long. Germline-derived CDR1 and CDR2 are SGHTA and FQGNSA. CDR3 bases: TGTGCCAGCAGCTTAGGCGGACAGGCGCGCTATGGCTACACCTTC. This gives the protein CASSLGGQARYGYTF.

This clonotype was seen many times. The chain employs TRBV7-2 and TRBJ2-1; TRBD2 aligns across 9 bases. Trimming cost V 5 bases and J 7 bases; bases outside gene matches: 12. Germline V gene sequence: CDR1 SGHTA, CDR2 FQGNSA. The CDR3 runs to 16 residues. CDR3 sequence: CASSLGLIAGANEQFF. The CDR3 bases are TGTGCCAGCAGCCTCGGCTTGATAGCGGGAGCAAATGAGCAGTTCTTC.

The rearrangement links TRBV6-2 or TRBV6-3 to TRBJ2-7, with TRBD1 matching over 7 bases. Germline V CDR1 and CDR2: MNHEY, SVGEGT. The CDR3 covers 16 residues. The V and J ends lost 6 bases and 3 bases, in that order; junction bases with no gene match: 14. CDR3 region: CASRGILTGAGYEQYV. In DNA, the CDR3 is TGTGCCAGCAGGGGGATCCTTACAGGGGCCGGCTACGAGCAGTACGTC.

This rearrangement joins TRBV6-5 to TRBJ2-7; D uncertain. The germline gives CDR1 MNHEY, CDR2 SVGAGI. V lost 0 bases, J lost 0 bases, and 6 bases lay in between. There are 14 residues in the CDR3. The CDR3 bases are TGTGCCAGCAGTTACTCGCGCCTCTCCTACGAGCAGTACTTC. This sequence encodes CASSYSRLSYEQYF.

Many counts were recorded for this clonotype. The chain links TRBV6-6 to TRBJ2-6, with 8 positions matching TRBD1. With V trimmed by 2 bases and J by 3 bases, 0 bases remained unmatched. The CDR3 runs 15 residues. CDR1 and CDR2 from the germline V gene are MNHNY and SVGAGI (reference sequence). The CDR3 DNA follows: TGTGCCAGCAGTTACGGACAGGGTGGGGCCAACGTCCTGACTTTC. Its translation: CASSYGQGGANVLTF.

As DNA, the CDR3 is TGCAGTGCTAGTCCTGCGAACACTGAAGCTTTCTTT. Protein product: CSASPANTEAFF. The chain is built from TRBV20-1 and TRBJ1-1, with D uncertain. The CDR3 covers 12 residues. Per the germline V gene, CDR1 is DFQATT and CDR2 is SNEGSKA (reference sequence). V was cut by 3 bases and J by 1 base, with 6 bases left in between.

This clonotype occurred many times. The chain has TRBV5-4 and TRBJ2-3; TRBD1 agrees at 7 bases. Trimming at V came to 4 bases and at J to 4 bases, leaving 3 bases not matched to a gene. The CDR3 covers 13 residues. The germline gives CDR1 SGHNT, CDR2 YYREEE (reference sequence). The CDR3 DNA reads as TGTGCCAGCAGCAGTGGACAGGCAGATACGCAGTATTTT. Protein: CASSSGQADTQYF.

The rearrangement joins TRBV14 to TRBJ2-1; D possibly matches TRBD1 or TRBD2 (6 bases each). V was cut by 4 bases and J by 4 bases, with 14 bases left in between. CDR1 and CDR2 (germline): SGHDN, FVKESK. The CDR3 runs to 15 residues. CDR3 DNA: TGTGCCAGCAGCCCGAGGGGGGAGAGGTACAATGAGCAGTTCTTC. It translates to CASSPRGERYNEQFF. Full variable domain (rest looked up from reference TRBV14 and TRBJ2-1): EAGVTQFPSHSVIEKGQTVTLRCDPISGHDNLYWYRRVMGKEIKFLLHFVKESKQDESGMPNNRFLAERTGGTYSTLKVQPAELEDSGVYFCASSPRGERYNEQFFGPGTRLTVL.

The table lists this clonotype with a few counts. The gene calls are TRBV6-5 and TRBJ2-3, with D perhaps being TRBD1 or TRBD2 (7 bases each). Germline V gene lookup returns CDR1 MNHEY and CDR2 SVGAGI. Trimming took 2 bases from V and 10 from J, leaving 10 bases between them. This CDR3 has 12 amino acids. CDR3 bases: TGTGCCAGCAGTTACCCAGGGGGGGCGCAGTATTTT. It specifies CASSYPGGAQYF.

This clonotype was recorded at least ten times. CDR3 loop: CAIRAGTGGSYEQYF. The CDR3, as DNA: TGTGCCATCAGAGCCGGGACAGGGGGATCCTACGAGCAGTACTTC. The chain joins TRBV10-3 to TRBJ2-7; 11 nucleotides agree with TRBD1. The CDR3 sequence is 15 residues long. V gave up 6 bases and J gave up 1 base; unmatched junction bases: 5. In germline, CDR1 is ENHRY, CDR2 SYGVKD.

V gene TRBV7-9 combines with J gene TRBJ2-2; D might be TRBD2 (5 bases). Between the trimmed V and J ends, which lost 9 bases and 4 bases, there was a span of 15 bases. This CDR3 comprises 14 residues. Germline loops: CDR1 SEHNR, CDR2 FQNEAQ (reference sequence). In nucleotides, the CDR3 is TGTGCCAGTCCCGGGATAACGACCACCGGGGAGCTGTTTTTT. Its protein is CASPGITTTGELFF.